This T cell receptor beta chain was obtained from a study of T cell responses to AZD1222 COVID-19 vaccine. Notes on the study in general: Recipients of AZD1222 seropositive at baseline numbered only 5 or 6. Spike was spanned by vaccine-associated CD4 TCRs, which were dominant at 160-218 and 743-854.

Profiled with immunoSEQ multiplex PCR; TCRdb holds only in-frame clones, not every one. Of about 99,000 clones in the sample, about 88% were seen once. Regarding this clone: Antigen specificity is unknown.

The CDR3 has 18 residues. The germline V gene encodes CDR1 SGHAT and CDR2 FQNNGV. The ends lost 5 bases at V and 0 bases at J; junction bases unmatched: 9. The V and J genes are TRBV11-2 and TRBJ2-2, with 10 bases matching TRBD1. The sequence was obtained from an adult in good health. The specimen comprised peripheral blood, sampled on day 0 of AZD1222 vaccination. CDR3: CASSPILGQGANTGELFF. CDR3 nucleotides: TGTGCCAGCAGCCCAATCCTTGGACAGGGGGCGAACACCGGGGAGCTGTTTTTT.